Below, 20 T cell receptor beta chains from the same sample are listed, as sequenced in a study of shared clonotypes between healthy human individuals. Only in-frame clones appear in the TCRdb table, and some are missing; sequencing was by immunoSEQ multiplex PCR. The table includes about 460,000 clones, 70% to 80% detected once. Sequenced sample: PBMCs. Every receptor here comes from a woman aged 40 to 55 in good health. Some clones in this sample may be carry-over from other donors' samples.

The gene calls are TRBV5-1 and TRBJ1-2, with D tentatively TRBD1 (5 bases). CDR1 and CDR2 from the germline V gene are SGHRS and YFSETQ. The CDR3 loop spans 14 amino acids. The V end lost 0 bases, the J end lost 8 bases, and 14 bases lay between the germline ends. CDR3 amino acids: CASSLGGAWRGYTF. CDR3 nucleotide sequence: TGCGCCAGCAGCTTGGGTGGGGCCTGGAGGGGCTACACCTTC.

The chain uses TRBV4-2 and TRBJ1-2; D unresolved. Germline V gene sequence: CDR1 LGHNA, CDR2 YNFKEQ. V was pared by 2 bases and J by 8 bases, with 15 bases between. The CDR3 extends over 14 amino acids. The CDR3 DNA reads TGTGCCAGCAGCCAACCACTCGTCCTTGGAGGCTACACCTTC. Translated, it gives CASSQPLVLGGYTF.

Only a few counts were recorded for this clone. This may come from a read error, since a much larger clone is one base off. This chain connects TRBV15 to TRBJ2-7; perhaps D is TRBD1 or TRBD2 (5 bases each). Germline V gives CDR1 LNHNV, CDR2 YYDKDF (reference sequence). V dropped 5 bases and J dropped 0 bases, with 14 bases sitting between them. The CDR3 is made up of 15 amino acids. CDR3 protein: CATSGDPSSSYEQYF. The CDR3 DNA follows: TGTGCCACCAGCGGGGACCCATCGAGCTCCTACGAGCAGTACTTC.

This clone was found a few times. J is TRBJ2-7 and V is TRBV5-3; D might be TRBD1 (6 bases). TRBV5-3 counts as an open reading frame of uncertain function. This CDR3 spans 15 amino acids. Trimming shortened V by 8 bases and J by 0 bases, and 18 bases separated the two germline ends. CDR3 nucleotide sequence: TGTGCCAGCAGCCAAACCCAGGGGAGCTCCTACGAGCAGTACTTC. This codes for CASSQTQGSSYEQYF.

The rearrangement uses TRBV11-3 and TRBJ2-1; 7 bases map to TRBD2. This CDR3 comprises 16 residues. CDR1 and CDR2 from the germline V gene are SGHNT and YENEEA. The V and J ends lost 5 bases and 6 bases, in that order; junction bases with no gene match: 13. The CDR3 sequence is CASSRRVGGRSNEQFF. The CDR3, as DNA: TGTGCCAGCAGCAGACGGGTTGGCGGGAGAAGCAATGAGCAGTTCTTC.

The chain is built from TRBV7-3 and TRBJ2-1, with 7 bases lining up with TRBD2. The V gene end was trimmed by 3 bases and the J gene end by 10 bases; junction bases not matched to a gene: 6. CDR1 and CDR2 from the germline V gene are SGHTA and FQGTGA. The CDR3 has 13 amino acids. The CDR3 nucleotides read TGTGCCAGCAGCTTGTCCCCCGGGAGGGAGCAGTTCTTC. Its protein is CASSLSPGREQFF. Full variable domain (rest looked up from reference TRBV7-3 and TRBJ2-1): GAGVSQTPSNKVTEKGKYVELRCDPISGHTALYWYRQSLGQGPEFLIYFQGTGAADDSGLPNDRFFAVRPEGSVSTLKIQRTERGDSAVYLCASSLSPGREQFFGPGTRLTVL.

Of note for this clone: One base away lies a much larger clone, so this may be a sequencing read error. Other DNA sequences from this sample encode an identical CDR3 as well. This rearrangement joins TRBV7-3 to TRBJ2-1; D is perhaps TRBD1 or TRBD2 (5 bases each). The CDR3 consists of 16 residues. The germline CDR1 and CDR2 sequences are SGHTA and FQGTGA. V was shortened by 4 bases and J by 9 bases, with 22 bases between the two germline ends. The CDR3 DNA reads TGTGCCAGCAGCTCAACCCCTCCGGGACCCGACCGTGAGCAGTTCTTC. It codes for CASSSTPPGPDREQFF.

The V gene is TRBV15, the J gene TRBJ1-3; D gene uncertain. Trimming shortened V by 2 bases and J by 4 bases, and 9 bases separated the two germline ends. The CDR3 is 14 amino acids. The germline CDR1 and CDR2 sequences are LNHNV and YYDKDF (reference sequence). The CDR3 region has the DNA TGTGCCACCAGCAGAACATATTCGGGAAACACCATATATTTT. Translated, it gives CATSRTYSGNTIYF.

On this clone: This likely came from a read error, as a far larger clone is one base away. The CDR3 loop is CASSESGTRSHEQYF. Written as DNA, the CDR3 is TGTGCCAGCAGCGAATCCGGGACAAGATCACACGAGCAGTACTTC. The rearrangement joins TRBV7-2 to TRBJ2-7, with D maybe TRBD1 (6 bases). CDR3 length: 15 residues. Germline V gives CDR1 SGHTA, CDR2 FQGNSA. V lost 5 bases and J lost 5, with 19 bases in between.

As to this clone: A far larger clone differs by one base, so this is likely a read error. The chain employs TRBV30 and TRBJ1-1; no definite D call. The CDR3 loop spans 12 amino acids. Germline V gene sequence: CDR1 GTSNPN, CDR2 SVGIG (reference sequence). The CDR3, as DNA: TGTGCCTGGAGTCTCCCTGTGTCGAAAGCTTCCTTT. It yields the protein CAWSLPVSKASF.

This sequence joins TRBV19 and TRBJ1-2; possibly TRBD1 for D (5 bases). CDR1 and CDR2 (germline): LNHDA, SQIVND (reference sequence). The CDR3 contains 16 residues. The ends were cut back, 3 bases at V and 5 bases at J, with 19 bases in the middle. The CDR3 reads CASSMGGMGSVYGYTF. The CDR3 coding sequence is TGTGCCAGTAGTATGGGGGGAATGGGCTCCGTTTATGGCTACACCTTC.

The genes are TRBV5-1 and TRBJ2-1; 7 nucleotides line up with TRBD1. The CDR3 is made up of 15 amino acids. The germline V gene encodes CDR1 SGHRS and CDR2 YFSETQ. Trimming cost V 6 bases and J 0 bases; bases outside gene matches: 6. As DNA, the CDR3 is TGCGCCAGCAACATCGCAGGGGGCTCCTACAATGAGCAGTTCTTC. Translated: CASNIAGGSYNEQFF. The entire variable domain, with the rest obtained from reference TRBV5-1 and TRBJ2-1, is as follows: KAGVTQTPRYLIKTRGQQVTLSCSPISGHRSVSWYQQTPGQGLQFLFEYFSETQRNKGNFPGRFSGRQFSNSRSEMNVSTLELGDSALYLCASNIAGGSYNEQFFGPGTRLTVL.

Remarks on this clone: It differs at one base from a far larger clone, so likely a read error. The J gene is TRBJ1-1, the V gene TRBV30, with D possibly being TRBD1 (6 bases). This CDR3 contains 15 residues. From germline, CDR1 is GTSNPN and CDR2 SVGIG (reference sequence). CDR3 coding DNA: TGTGCCTGGAGCCTTGGACAGAAAAAGAACACTGAAGCTCTCTTT. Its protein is CAWSLGQKKNTEALF.

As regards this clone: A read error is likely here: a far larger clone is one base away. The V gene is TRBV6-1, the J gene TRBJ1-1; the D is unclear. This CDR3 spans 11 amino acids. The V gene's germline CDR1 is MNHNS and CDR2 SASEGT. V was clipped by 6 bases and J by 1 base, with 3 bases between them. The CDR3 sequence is CASRENTEAFF. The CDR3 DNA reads TGTGCCAGCAGAGAGAACACTGAAGCTTTCTTT.

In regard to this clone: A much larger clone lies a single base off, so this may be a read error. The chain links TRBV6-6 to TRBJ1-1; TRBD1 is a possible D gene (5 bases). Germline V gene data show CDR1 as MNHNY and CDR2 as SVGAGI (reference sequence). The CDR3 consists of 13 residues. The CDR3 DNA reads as TGTGCCAGCAGCCAGGGACTGAACACTGAAGCTTCCTTT. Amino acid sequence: CASSQGLNTEASF.

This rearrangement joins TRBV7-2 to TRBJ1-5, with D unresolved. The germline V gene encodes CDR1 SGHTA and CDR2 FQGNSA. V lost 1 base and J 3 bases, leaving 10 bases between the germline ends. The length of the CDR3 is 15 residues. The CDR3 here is CASSLDGLPNQPQHF. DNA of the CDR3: TGTGCCAGCAGCTTAGATGGGCTGCCCAATCAGCCCCAGCATTTT.

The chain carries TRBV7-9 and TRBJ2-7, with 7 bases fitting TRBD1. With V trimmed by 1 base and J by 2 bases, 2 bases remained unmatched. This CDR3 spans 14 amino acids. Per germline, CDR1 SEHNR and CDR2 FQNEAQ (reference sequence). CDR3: CASSLGGQTYEQYF. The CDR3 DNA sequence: TGTGCCAGCAGCTTAGGGGGACAGACCTACGAGCAGTACTTC.

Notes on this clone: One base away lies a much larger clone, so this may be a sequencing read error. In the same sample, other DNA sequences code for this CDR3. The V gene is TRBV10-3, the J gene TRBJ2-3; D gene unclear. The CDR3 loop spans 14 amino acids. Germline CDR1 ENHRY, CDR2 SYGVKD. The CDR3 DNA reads TGCGCCACGGCGGTCAACCTTACTACAGATACGCAGTATTTT. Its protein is CATAVNLTTDTQYF.

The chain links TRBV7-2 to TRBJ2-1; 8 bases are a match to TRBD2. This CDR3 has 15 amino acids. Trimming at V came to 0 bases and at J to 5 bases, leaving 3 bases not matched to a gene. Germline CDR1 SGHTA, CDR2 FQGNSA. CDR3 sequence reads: CASSLASGSDNEQFF. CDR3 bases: TGTGCCAGCAGCTTAGCCAGCGGGAGTGACAATGAGCAGTTCTTC.

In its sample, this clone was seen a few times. The CDR3 region is CASSDTIFEPQHF. CDR3 DNA sequence: TGTGCCAGCAGTGACACCATTTTTGAGCCCCAGCATTTT. This chain joins TRBV6-1 and TRBJ1-5; D is ambiguous. Deletions cut 3 bases from V and 8 bases from J, with 11 bases between. Germline V gene sequence: CDR1 MNHNS, CDR2 SASEGT. The CDR3 sequence is 13 residues long.